A selection of T cell receptor beta chains follows, all from one sample in a study of T-cell memory formation after mild COVID-19. TCRdb reprocessed the 5' RACE reads with MiXCR, giving one entry per CDR3 protein. This sample has 190,000 or so distinct CDR3 sequences; roughly 23% occur once, and the top ten carry about 23%. The sequencing sample was made of PBMCs or a T cell subset sorted from them (not recorded which). The receptor source for this set is an adult woman who had mild COVID-19 (a few samples of this study predate the infection). Cell type and time point are not known. The CDR3 runs from the conserved cysteine through the conserved F or W. A D gene is named only where the DNA matches it firmly. Expanded clones get a size class; other rows say once, few or many, or leave the size out.

size: few
length: 14
J: TRBJ1-5
V: TRBV15
D: TRBD1
CDR3: CATKTGALNQPQHF
DNA: TGTGCCACTAAAACAGGGGCTTTGAATCAGCCCCAGCATTTT

size: many
length: 16
J: TRBJ2-3
V: TRBV5-1
D: TRBD2
CDR3: CASSLVVASGGDTQYF
DNA: TGCGCCAGCAGCTTGGTGGTGGCTAGCGGGGGAGATACGCAGTATTTT

size: -
length: 15
J: TRBJ2-7
V: TRBV4-1
D: TRBD2
CDR3: CASSQVLAGIYEQYF
DNA: TGCGCCAGCAGCCAAGTACTAGCGGGGATCTACGAGCAGTACTTC

size: -
length: 15
J: TRBJ2-1
V: TRBV7-9
D: TRBD1
CDR3: CASSTPGQGLCEQFF
DNA: TGTGCCAGCAGCACCCCGGGACAGGGTTTATGTGAGCAGTTCTTC

size: -
length: 13
J: TRBJ2-2
V: TRBV29-1
D: -
CDR3: CSAVTSSTGELFF
DNA: TGCAGCGCTGTGACAAGTAGCACCGGGGAGCTGTTTTTT

size: few
length: 14
J: TRBJ1-1
V: TRBV5-1
D: TRBD1
CDR3: CASSDDRGGFEAFF
DNA: TGCGCCAGCAGCGATGACAGGGGTGGTTTTGAAGCTTTCTTT

size: -
length: 15
J: TRBJ2-5
V: TRBV5-1
D: -
CDR3: CASSLGELIRETQYF
DNA: TGCGCCAGCAGCTTGGGGGAGCTTATTAGAGAGACCCAGTACTTC

size: once
length: 13
J: TRBJ1-1
V: TRBV12-3/TRBV12-4
D: -
CDR3: CASSWDTRGEAFF
DNA: TGTGCCAGCAGTTGGGACACCCGAGGCGAAGCTTTCTTT

size: -
length: 15
J: TRBJ2-7
V: TRBV28
D: -
CDR3: CASSLAGQGYHEQYF
DNA: TGTGCCAGCAGTTTGGCGGGGCAGGGGTATCACGAGCAGTACTTC

size: -
length: 15
J: TRBJ2-7
V: TRBV5-6
D: TRBD2
CDR3: CASSISGSGAYEQYF
DNA: TGTGCCAGCAGCATTAGCGGGAGCGGTGCCTACGAGCAGTACTTC

size: -
length: 12
J: TRBJ1-2
V: TRBV7-2
D: -
CDR3: CASSLVPVGYTF
DNA: TGTGCCAGCAGCTTAGTTCCGGTTGGCTACACCTTC

size: -
length: 16
J: TRBJ2-7
V: TRBV7-6
D: -
CDR3: CASSLGGGGRGEEQYF
DNA: TGTGCCAGCAGCTTGGGCGGTGGGGGCAGGGGGGAAGAGCAGTACTTC

size: few
length: 14
J: TRBJ1-2
V: TRBV5-1
D: -
CDR3: CASSLAATNYGYTF
DNA: TGCGCCAGCAGCTTGGCGGCCACTAACTATGGCTACACCTTC

size: -
length: 13
J: TRBJ1-5
V: TRBV7-7
D: -
CDR3: CASSLSPNQPQHF
DNA: TGTGCCAGCAGCTTAAGTCCCAATCAGCCCCAGCATTTT

size: -
length: 13
J: TRBJ2-5
V: TRBV29-1
D: TRBD2
CDR3: CSAGGPGVETQYF
DNA: TGCAGCGCGGGAGGGCCGGGCGTGGAGACCCAGTACTTC

size: -
length: 13
J: TRBJ2-1
V: TRBV29-1
D: -
CDR3: CSVVPTTKSEQFF
DNA: TGCAGCGTTGTCCCTACTACCAAGTCTGAGCAGTTCTTC

size: -
length: 13
J: TRBJ1-1
V: TRBV5-5
D: -
CDR3: CASSLGIGTEAFF
DNA: TGTGCCAGCAGCTTGGGGATCGGCACTGAAGCTTTCTTT

size: few
length: 15
J: TRBJ2-5
V: TRBV10-3
D: -
CDR3: CAISEARHYQETQYF
DNA: TGTGCCATCAGTGAGGCCCGCCATTACCAAGAGACCCAGTACTTC

size: -
length: 15
J: TRBJ2-1
V: TRBV27
D: -
CDR3: CASSLFCGNWNEQFF
DNA: TGTGCCAGCAGTTTATTTTGTGGGAACTGGAATGAGCAGTTCTTC

size: few
length: 14
J: TRBJ1-1
V: TRBV5-6
D: -
CDR3: CASSLVRRNTEAFF
DNA: TGTGCCAGCAGCTTGGTTAGGAGGAACACTGAAGCTTTCTTT

size: -
length: 12
J: TRBJ1-6
V: TRBV12-3/TRBV12-4
D: -
CDR3: CASSLATTPLHF
DNA: TGTGCCAGCAGTCTCGCCACTACACCCCTCCACTTT

size: few
length: 18
J: TRBJ1-5
V: TRBV6-6
D: -
CDR3: CASSVNLPGELGNQPQHF
DNA: TGTGCCAGCAGCGTTAACTTACCAGGGGAATTGGGCAATCAGCCCCAGCATTTT

size: -
length: 15
J: TRBJ2-3
V: TRBV7-9
D: -
CDR3: CASRKTRGSTDTQYF
DNA: TGTGCCAGCAGAAAAACCCGCGGGAGCACAGATACGCAGTATTTT

size: few
length: 18
J: TRBJ2-7
V: TRBV6-2/TRBV6-3
D: TRBD2
CDR3: CASSYSIEAGEDWYEQYF
DNA: TGTGCCAGCAGTTACTCGATAGAAGCGGGAGAAGACTGGTACGAGCAGTACTTC

size: few
length: 15
J: TRBJ2-3
V: TRBV7-9
D: -
CDR3: CASSPGTSSTDTQYF
DNA: TGTGCCAGCAGCCCCGGGACATCGAGCACAGATACGCAGTATTTT

size: -
length: 14
J: TRBJ1-2
V: TRBV4-1
D: -
CDR3: CASSQGQIVYGYTF
DNA: TGCGCCAGCAGCCAAGGACAGATCGTTTATGGCTACACCTTC

size: -
length: 13
J: TRBJ2-1
V: TRBV9
D: TRBD2
CDR3: CASSVSGSGEQFF
DNA: TGTGCCAGCAGCGTTAGCGGGAGTGGTGAGCAGTTCTTC

size: -
length: 15
J: TRBJ2-2
V: TRBV5-6
D: -
CDR3: CASSLVQANTGELFF
DNA: TGTGCCAGCAGCTTGGTACAAGCGAACACCGGGGAGCTGTTTTTT

size: few
length: 13
J: TRBJ2-3
V: TRBV7-9
D: -
CDR3: CASSWSYADTQYF
DNA: TGTGCCAGCAGTTGGTCGTACGCAGATACGCAGTATTTT

size: few
length: 14
J: TRBJ2-7
V: TRBV29-1
D: -
CDR3: CSVVLSGSPYEQYF
DNA: TGCAGCGTTGTATTGTCGGGGTCACCCTACGAGCAGTACTTC

size: -
length: 16
J: TRBJ2-7
V: TRBV9
D: TRBD2
CDR3: CASSTLADQRQYEQYF
DNA: TGTGCCAGCAGTACACTAGCGGACCAGAGGCAATACGAGCAGTACTTC

size: -
length: 17
J: TRBJ2-3
V: TRBV20-1
D: TRBD2
CDR3: CSARSRGTSGFTDTQYF
DNA: TGCAGTGCTAGATCTAGGGGGACTAGCGGCTTCACAGATACGCAGTATTTT

size: few
length: 14
J: TRBJ2-1
V: TRBV7-6
D: -
CDR3: CASSLVGEVNEQFF
DNA: TGTGCCAGCAGCTTAGTGGGTGAAGTGAATGAGCAGTTCTTC

size: few
length: 16
J: TRBJ2-7
V: TRBV2
D: -
CDR3: CASSSTRDTDPYEQYF
DNA: TGTGCCAGCAGTTCGACCCGGGACACCGATCCCTACGAGCAGTACTTC

size: -
length: 14
J: TRBJ2-7
V: TRBV5-1
D: TRBD1
CDR3: CASSYRGSNYEQYF
DNA: TGCGCCAGCAGCTACAGGGGCTCAAACTACGAGCAGTACTTC

size: -
length: 16
J: TRBJ2-5
V: TRBV24-1
D: TRBD2
CDR3: CATSEGLAGLQETQYF
DNA: TGTGCCACCAGTGAGGGACTAGCGGGACTCCAAGAGACCCAGTACTTC

size: -
length: 18
J: TRBJ2-5
V: TRBV6-1
D: TRBD1
CDR3: CASSEPGQGTPYQETQYF
DNA: TGTGCCAGCAGTGAACCGGGACAGGGGACCCCATACCAAGAGACCCAGTACTTC

size: -
length: 16
J: TRBJ2-3
V: TRBV3-1
D: TRBD2
CDR3: CASSLPAGGHTDTQYF
DNA: TGTGCCAGCAGCCTCCCAGCGGGAGGGCACACAGATACGCAGTATTTT

size: -
length: 17
J: TRBJ2-7
V: TRBV7-9
D: -
CDR3: CASSLVPGGSFLYEQYF
DNA: TGTGCCAGCAGCTTAGTACCAGGAGGTTCGTTTCTCTACGAGCAGTACTTC

size: few
length: 16
J: TRBJ1-1
V: TRBV7-2
D: TRBD1
CDR3: CASSSYRGVGVTEAFF
DNA: TGTGCCAGCAGCTCCTACAGGGGGGTGGGAGTCACTGAAGCTTTCTTT

size: few
length: 14
J: TRBJ1-1
V: TRBV24-1
D: -
CDR3: CATSSDGNRGEAFF
DNA: TGTGCCACCAGTTCCGACGGTAACCGGGGAGAAGCTTTCTTT

size: -
length: 15
J: TRBJ2-7
V: TRBV9
D: TRBD1
CDR3: CASSVTGTGSYEQYF
DNA: TGTGCCAGCAGCGTAACCGGGACAGGGTCCTACGAGCAGTACTTC

size: few
length: 15
J: TRBJ2-3
V: TRBV28
D: -
CDR3: CASSLGGQFTDTQYF
DNA: TGTGCCAGCAGTTTGGGGGGACAGTTCACAGATACGCAGTATTTT

size: -
length: 15
J: TRBJ2-7
V: TRBV4-1
D: -
CDR3: CASSQMGTFSYEQYF
DNA: TGCGCCAGCAGCCAAATGGGGACATTCTCCTACGAGCAGTACTTC

size: few
length: 18
J: TRBJ2-1
V: TRBV4-2
D: TRBD2
CDR3: CASSQIVSGGSSYNEQFF
DNA: TGTGCCAGCAGCCAGATCGTTAGCGGGGGGAGCTCCTACAATGAGCAGTTCTTC

size: few
length: 14
J: TRBJ2-3
V: TRBV9
D: -
CDR3: CASSVAAGRDTQYF
DNA: TGTGCCAGCAGCGTAGCAGCAGGGCGGGATACGCAGTATTTT

size: -
length: 16
J: TRBJ2-3
V: TRBV20-1
D: -
CDR3: CSASREPPTLGYTQYF
DNA: TGCAGTGCTAGTAGGGAACCACCCACACTTGGATATACGCAGTATTTT

size: -
length: 14
J: TRBJ2-1
V: TRBV5-6
D: TRBD1
CDR3: CASSPGTGSHDQFF
DNA: TGTGCCAGCAGCCCCGGGACAGGGTCACATGATCAGTTCTTC

size: few
length: 14
J: TRBJ2-3
V: TRBV27
D: TRBD2
CDR3: CASSTSGGEDTQYF
DNA: TGTGCCAGCTCCACCTCGGGAGGGGAGGATACGCAGTATTTT

size: few
length: 15
J: TRBJ2-1
V: TRBV12-3/TRBV12-4
D: -
CDR3: CASSLTGGSYNEQFF
DNA: TGTGCCAGCAGCCTGACCGGGGGCTCCTACAATGAGCAGTTCTTC

size: few
length: 16
J: TRBJ1-5
V: TRBV20-1
D: -
CDR3: CSARDRDQASNQPQHF
DNA: TGCAGTGCTAGAGATCGGGACCAGGCCAGCAATCAGCCCCAGCATTTT